A single sample gave rise to the 2 T cell receptor beta chains below, sequenced in a study of shared clonotypes between healthy human individuals. This table comes from immunoSEQ multiplex PCR, and its TCRdb copy is limited to in-frame clones, with some not included. The data show about 700,000 clones, around 67% seen once. Input material: memory CD4+ T cells sorted from blood. Regarding subset: CD45RA-negative fraction. Every receptor here comes from a woman aged 25 to 39 in good health.

V gene TRBV5-1 combines with J gene TRBJ1-4; 7 bases map to TRBD1. Germline CDR1 reads SGHRS; CDR2 reads YFSETQ. V dropped 0 bases and J dropped 6; count of bases not matched to a gene: 5. The CDR3 loop spans 15 amino acids. The CDR3 reads CASSLDPGTDEKLFF. The CDR3 coding sequence is TGCGCCAGCAGCTTGGACCCCGGGACAGATGAAAAACTGTTTTTT.

Here the CDR3 DNA reads TGTGCCAGCAGCCAAGATGGGACTGTTAGAAATGAGCAGTTCTTC. As protein: CASSQDGTVRNEQFF. The chain joins TRBV14 to TRBJ2-1, with D tentatively TRBD2 (6 bases). V lost 0 bases to trimming and J lost 7 bases, with 13 bases between them. The CDR3 is 15 amino acids. Germline V gene lookup returns CDR1 SGHDN and CDR2 FVKESK.